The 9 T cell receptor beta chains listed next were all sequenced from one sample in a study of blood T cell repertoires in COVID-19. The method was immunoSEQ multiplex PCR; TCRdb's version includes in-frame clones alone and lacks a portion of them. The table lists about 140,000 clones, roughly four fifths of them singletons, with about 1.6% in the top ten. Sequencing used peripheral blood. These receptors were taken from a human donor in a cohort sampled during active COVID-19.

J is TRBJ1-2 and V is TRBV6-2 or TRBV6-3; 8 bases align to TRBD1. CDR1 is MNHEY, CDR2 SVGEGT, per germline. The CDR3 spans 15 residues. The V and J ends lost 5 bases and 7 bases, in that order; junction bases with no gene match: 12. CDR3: CASSIPGTGPIGYTF. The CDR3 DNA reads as TGTGCCAGCAGTATCCCCGGGACAGGCCCCATTGGCTACACCTTC.

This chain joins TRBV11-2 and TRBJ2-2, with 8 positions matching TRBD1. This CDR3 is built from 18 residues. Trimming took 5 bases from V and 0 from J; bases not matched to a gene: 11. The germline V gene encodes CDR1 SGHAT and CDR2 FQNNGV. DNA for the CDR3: TGTGCCAGCAGCCCCTCGACAGGGGTAGTATCGAACACCGGGGAGCTGTTTTTT. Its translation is CASSPSTGVVSNTGELFF.

The CDR3 reads CSATEAAEAFF. DNA for the CDR3: TGCAGTGCTACCGAGGCGGCTGAAGCTTTCTTT. The chain carries TRBV20-1 and TRBJ1-1, with unresolved D. The CDR3 runs 11 residues. The V gene's germline CDR1 is DFQATT and CDR2 SNEGSKA (reference sequence). Trimming pared 4 bases from V and 6 bases from J, leaving 9 bases between.

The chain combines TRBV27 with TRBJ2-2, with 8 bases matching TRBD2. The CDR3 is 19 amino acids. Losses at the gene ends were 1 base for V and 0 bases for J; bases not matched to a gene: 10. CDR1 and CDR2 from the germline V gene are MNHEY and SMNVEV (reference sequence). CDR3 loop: CASSLFGLAGNSNTGELFF. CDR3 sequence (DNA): TGTGCCAGCAGTTTATTTGGCTTAGCGGGGAACTCGAACACCGGGGAGCTGTTTTTT.

The CDR3 spells CATRCDQLTDREQTQYF. In DNA form, the CDR3 reads TGTGCCACCCGCTGTGATCAACTAACAGACAGGGAACAGACCCAGTACTTC. The V gene is TRBV10-3, the J gene TRBJ2-5, with TRBD1 matching 7 bases. This CDR3 contains 17 residues. Trimming at V came to 10 bases and at J to 6 bases, leaving 23 bases not matched to a gene. Germline V gene lookup returns CDR1 ENHRY and CDR2 SYGVKD.

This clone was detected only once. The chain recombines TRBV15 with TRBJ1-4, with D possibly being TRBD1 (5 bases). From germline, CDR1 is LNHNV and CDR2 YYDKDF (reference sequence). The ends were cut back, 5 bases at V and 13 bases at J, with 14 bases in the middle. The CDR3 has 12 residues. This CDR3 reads CATSQTQARLFF. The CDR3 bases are TGTGCCACCAGCCAAACACAGGCCAGACTGTTTTTT.

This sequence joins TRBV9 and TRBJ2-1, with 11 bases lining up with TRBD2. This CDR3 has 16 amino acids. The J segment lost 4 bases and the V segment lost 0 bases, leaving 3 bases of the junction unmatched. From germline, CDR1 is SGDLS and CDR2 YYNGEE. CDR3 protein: CASSVGPSGGYNEQFF. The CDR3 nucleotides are TGTGCCAGCAGCGTAGGTCCTAGCGGGGGGTACAATGAGCAGTTCTTC.

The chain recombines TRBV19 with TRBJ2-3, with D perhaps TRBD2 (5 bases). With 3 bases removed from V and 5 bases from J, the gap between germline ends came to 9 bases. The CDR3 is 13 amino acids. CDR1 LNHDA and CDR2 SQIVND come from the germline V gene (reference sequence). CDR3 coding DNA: TGTGCCAGTAGTATTCAACGGGGAGATACGCAGTATTTT. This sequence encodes CASSIQRGDTQYF.

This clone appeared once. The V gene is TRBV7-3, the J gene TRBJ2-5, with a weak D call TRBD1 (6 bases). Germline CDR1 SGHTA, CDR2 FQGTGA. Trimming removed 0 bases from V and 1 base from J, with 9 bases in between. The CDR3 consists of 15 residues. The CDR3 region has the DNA TGTGCCAGCAGCTTAACGGGGGCAGGCCAAGAGACCCAGTACTTC. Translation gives CASSLTGAGQETQYF.